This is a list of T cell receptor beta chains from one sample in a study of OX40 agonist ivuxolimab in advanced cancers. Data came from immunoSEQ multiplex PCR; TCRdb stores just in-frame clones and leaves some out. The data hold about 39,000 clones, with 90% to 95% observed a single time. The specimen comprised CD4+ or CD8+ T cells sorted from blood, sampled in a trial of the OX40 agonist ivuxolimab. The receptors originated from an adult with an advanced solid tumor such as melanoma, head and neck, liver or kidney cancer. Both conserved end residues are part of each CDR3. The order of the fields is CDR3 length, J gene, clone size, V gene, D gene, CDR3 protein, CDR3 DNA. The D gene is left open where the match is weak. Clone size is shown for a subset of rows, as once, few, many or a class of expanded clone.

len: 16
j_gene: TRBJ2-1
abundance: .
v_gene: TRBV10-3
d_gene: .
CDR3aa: CAISESLMSSYNEQFF
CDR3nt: TGTGCCATCAGTGAGTCGTTGATGAGCTCCTACAATGAGCAGTTCTTC

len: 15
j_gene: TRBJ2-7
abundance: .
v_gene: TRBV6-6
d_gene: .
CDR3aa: CASSYSLAELAEQYF
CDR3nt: TGTGCCAGCAGTTACTCGCTAGCAGAGTTAGCTGAGCAGTACTTC

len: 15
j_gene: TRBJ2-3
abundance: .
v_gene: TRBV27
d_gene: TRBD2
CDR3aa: CASRRSGMSTDTQYF
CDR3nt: TGTGCCAGCAGACGTAGCGGGATGAGCACAGATACGCAGTATTTT

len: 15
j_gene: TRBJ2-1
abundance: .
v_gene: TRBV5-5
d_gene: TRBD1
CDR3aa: CASSQGQASYNEQFF
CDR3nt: TGTGCCAGCAGCCAAGGACAGGCCTCCTACAATGAGCAGTTCTTC

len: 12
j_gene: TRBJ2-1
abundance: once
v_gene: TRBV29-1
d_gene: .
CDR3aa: CSVIPGSNEQFF
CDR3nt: TGCAGCGTAATCCCTGGCAGCAATGAGCAGTTCTTC

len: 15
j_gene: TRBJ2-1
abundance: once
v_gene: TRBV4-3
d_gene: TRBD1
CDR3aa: CASSQTGGSYNEQFF
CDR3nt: TGCGCCAGCAGCCAGACAGGGGGCTCCTACAATGAGCAGTTCTTC

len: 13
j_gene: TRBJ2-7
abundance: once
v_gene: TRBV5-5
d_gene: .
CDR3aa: CASSPVRESEQYF
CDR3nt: TGTGCCAGCAGCCCGGTTAGGGAGTCCGAGCAGTACTTC

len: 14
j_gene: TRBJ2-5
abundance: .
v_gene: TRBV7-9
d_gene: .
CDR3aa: CASSPVTVEETQYF
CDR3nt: TGTGCCAGCAGCCCGGTGACAGTTGAAGAGACCCAGTACTTC

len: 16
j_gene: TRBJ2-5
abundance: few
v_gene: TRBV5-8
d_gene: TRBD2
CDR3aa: CASSLGRSWRGKTQYF
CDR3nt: TGTGCCAGCAGCTTGGGCCGTAGTTGGCGGGGGAAGACCCAGTACTTC

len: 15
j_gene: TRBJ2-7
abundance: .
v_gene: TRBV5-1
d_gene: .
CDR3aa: CASSFEAGNPYEQYF
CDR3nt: TGCGCCAGCAGTTTCGAAGCAGGGAACCCCTACGAGCAGTACTTC

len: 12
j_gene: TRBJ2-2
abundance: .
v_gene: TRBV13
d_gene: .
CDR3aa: CASSRTAGELFF
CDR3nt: TGTGCCAGCAGTCGGACAGCCGGGGAGCTGTTTTTT

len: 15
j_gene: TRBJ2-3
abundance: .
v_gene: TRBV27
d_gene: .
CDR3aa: CASSWEGASTDTQYF
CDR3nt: TGTGCCAGCAGTTGGGAGGGGGCTAGCACAGATACGCAGTATTTT

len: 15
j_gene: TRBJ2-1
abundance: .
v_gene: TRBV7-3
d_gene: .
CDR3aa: CASSTRSASLNEQFF
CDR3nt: TGTGCCAGCAGCACCCGTAGTGCTAGCTTGAATGAGCAGTTCTTC

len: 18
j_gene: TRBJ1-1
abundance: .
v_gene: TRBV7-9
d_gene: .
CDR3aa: CASRKLSGRGVSRGEAFF
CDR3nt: TGTGCCAGCAGGAAATTATCGGGCCGGGGGGTGAGCAGAGGTGAAGCTTTCTTT

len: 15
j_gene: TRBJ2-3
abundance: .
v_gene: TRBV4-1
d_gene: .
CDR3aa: CASSPRGRVGDTQYF
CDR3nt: TGCGCCAGCAGCCCCCGCGGCCGGGTCGGGGATACGCAGTATTTT

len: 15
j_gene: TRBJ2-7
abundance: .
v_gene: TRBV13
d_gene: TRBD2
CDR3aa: CASSQIISGTGAQYF
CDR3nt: TGTGCCAGCAGCCAGATAATTAGCGGGACCGGCGCGCAGTACTTC

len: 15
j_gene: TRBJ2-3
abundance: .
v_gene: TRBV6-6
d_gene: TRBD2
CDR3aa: CASSSTSGRTDTQYF
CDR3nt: TGTGCCAGCAGTTCGACTAGCGGGAGGACAGATACGCAGTATTTT

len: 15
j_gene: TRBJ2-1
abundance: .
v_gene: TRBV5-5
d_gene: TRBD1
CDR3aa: CASSFTSGGGNEQFF
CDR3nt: TGTGCCAGCAGCTTCACGTCAGGGGGCGGGAATGAGCAGTTCTTC

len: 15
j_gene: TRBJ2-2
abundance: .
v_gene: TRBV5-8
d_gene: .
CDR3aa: CASSLVYQAAGELFF
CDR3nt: TGTGCCAGCAGCTTGGTGTATCAGGCCGCCGGGGAGCTGTTTTTT

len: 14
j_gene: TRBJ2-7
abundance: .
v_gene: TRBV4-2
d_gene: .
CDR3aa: CASSPRTVSYEQYF
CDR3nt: TGTGCCAGCAGCCCTAGGACAGTCTCCTACGAGCAGTACTTC

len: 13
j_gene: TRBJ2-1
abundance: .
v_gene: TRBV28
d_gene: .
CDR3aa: CASREIGANEQFF
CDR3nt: TGTGCCAGCAGGGAGATTGGGGCTAATGAGCAGTTCTTC

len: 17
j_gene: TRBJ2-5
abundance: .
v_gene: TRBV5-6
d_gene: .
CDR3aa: CASSSKSVSFRRETQYF
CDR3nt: TGTGCCAGCAGCTCTAAGTCAGTTTCCTTTCGGCGGGAGACCCAGTACTTC

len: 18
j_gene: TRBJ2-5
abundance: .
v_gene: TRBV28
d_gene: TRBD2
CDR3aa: CASSPGTSRGLYQETQYF
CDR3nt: TGTGCCAGCAGTCCCGGGACTAGTAGAGGACTGTACCAAGAGACCCAGTACTTC

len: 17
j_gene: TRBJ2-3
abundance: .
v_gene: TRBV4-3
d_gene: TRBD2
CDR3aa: CASSQELAGGVTDTQYF
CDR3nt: TGCGCCAGCAGCCAAGAACTAGCGGGAGGCGTCACAGATACGCAGTATTTT

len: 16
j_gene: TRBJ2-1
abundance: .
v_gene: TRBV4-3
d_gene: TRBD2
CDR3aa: CASSQDKLAGVTGQFF
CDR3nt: TGCGCCAGCAGCCAAGATAAACTAGCGGGAGTAACGGGGCAGTTCTTC

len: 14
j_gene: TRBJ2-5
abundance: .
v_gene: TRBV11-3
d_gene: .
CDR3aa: CASSFYRDQETQYF
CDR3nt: TGTGCCAGCAGCTTCTACAGGGACCAAGAGACCCAGTACTTC

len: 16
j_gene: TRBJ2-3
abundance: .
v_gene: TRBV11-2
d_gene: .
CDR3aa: CASSLGGTPFTDTQYF
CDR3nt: TGTGCCAGCAGCTTAGGGGGGACTCCCTTCACAGATACGCAGTATTTT

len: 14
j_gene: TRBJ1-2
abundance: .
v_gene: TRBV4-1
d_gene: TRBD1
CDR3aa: CASSQEHRGYRYTF
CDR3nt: TGCGCCAGCAGCCAAGAACACAGGGGGTACCGCTACACCTTC

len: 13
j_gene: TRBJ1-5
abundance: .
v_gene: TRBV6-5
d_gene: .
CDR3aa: CASSDTGYQPQHF
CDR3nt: TGTGCCAGCAGTGATACAGGCTATCAGCCCCAGCATTTT

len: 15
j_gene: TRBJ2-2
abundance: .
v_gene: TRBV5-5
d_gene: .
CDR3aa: CASSLGLGIGGELFF
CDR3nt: TGTGCCAGCAGCTTGGGACTGGGGATTGGCGGGGAGCTGTTTTTT

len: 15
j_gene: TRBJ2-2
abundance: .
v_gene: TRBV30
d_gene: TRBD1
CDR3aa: CAWSTGGWYTGELFF
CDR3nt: TGTGCCTGGTCTACAGGGGGCTGGTACACCGGGGAGCTGTTTTTT

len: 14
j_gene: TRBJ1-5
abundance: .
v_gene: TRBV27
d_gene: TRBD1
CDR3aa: CASSPGQLNQPQHF
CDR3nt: TGTGCCAGCAGCCCGGGACAGCTAAATCAGCCCCAGCATTTT

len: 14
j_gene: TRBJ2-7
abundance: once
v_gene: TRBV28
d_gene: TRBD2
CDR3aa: CASSLPLAGNEQYF
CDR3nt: TGTGCCAGCAGTTTACCTCTAGCGGGAAACGAGCAGTACTTC

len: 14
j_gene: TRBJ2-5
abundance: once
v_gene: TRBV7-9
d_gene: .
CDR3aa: CASSLVGLEETQYF
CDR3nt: TGTGCCAGCAGCTTAGTAGGGCTGGAAGAGACCCAGTACTTC

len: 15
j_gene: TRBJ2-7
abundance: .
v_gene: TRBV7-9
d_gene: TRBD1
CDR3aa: CASSNRQGVKDEQYF
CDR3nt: TGTGCCAGCAGCAACAGACAGGGGGTTAAAGACGAGCAGTACTTC

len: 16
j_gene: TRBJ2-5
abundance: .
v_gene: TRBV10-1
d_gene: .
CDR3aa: CASSEFNIPSPETQYF
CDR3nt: TGCGCCAGCAGTGAGTTCAACATACCATCCCCGGAGACCCAGTACTTC

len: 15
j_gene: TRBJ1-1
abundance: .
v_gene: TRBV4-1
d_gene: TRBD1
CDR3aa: CASSLLTGGITEAFF
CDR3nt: TGCGCCAGCAGCCTGCTTACAGGGGGCATTACTGAAGCTTTCTTT

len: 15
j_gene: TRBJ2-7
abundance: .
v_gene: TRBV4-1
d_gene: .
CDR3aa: CASSQVSSQFYEQYF
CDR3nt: TGCGCCAGCAGCCAAGTATCCAGCCAATTCTACGAGCAGTACTTC

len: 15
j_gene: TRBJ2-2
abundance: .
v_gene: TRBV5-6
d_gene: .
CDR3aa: CASSSAGGRAGELFF
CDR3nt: TGTGCCAGCAGTTCCGCCGGGGGGCGGGCAGGGGAGCTGTTTTTT

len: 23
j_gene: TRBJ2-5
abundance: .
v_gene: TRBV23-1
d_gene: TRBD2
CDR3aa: CASSQSEGDRGTSGRKEVETQYF
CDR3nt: TGCGCCAGCAGTCAATCGGAAGGGGACAGGGGGACTAGCGGGAGGAAGGAGGTGGAGACCCAGTACTTC

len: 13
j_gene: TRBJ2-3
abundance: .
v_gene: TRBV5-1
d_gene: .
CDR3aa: CASGKGATDTQYF
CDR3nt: TGCGCCAGCGGGAAGGGAGCCACAGATACGCAGTATTTT

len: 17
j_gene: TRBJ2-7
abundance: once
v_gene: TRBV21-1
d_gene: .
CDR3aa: CASNNRTGGLSSYEQYF
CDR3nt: TGTGCCAGCAACAATCGGACGGGGGGATTAAGCTCCTACGAGCAGTACTTC

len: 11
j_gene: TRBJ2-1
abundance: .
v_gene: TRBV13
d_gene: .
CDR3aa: CASSQYNEQFF
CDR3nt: TGTGCCAGCAGCCAGTACAATGAGCAGTTCTTC

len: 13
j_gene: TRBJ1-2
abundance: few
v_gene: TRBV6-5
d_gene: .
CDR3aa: CASSYSIQGSYTF
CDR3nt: TGTGCCAGCAGTTACTCTATACAGGGAAGCTACACCTTC

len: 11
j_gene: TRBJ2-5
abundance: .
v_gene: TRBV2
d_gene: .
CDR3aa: CASGEFETQYF
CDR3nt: TGTGCCAGCGGAGAATTTGAGACCCAGTACTTC

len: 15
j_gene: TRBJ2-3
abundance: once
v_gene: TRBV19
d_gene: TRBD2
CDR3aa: CASSILSGGTDTQYF
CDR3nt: TGTGCCAGTAGTATTCTTAGCGGGGGCACAGATACGCAGTATTTT

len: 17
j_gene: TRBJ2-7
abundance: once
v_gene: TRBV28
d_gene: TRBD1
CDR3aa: CATNPRQGPRVWYEQYF
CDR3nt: TGTGCCACCAACCCTAGACAGGGCCCTAGGGTGTGGTACGAGCAGTACTTC

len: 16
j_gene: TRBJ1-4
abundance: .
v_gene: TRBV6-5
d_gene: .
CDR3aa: CASSHFRGRESEKLFF
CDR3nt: TGTGCCAGCAGTCACTTCAGGGGCAGGGAGTCTGAAAAACTGTTTTTT

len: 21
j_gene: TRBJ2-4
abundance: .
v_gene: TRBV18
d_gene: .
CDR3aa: CASSPRWGRGGAGGAKNIQYF
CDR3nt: TGTGCCAGCTCACCACGGTGGGGCAGGGGAGGAGCTGGGGGGGCCAAAAACATTCAGTACTTC

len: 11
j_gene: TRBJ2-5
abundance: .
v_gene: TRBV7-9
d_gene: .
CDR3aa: CASSEQETQYF
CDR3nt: TGTGCCAGCAGCGAACAAGAGACCCAGTACTTC

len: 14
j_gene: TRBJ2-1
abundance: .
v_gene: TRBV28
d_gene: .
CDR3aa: CASSLRVLYNEQFF
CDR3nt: TGTGCCAGCAGTTTACGGGTGCTCTACAATGAGCAGTTCTTC

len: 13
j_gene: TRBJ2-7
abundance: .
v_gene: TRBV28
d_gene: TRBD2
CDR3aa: CASRAPSGTEQYF
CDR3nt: TGTGCCAGCAGGGCGCCTAGCGGGACCGAGCAGTACTTC

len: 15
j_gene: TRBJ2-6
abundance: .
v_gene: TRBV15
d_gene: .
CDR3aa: CATSLVRPGANVLTF
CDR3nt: TGTGCCACCAGCCTCGTCCGGCCTGGGGCCAACGTCCTGACTTTC

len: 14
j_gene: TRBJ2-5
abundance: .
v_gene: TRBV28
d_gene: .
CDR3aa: CASTPLDSQETQYF
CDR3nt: TGTGCCAGCACGCCTTTGGACAGCCAAGAGACCCAGTACTTC